Each of the 16 T cell receptor beta chains below was sequenced from the same sample in a study of T cell changes during pregnancy in multiple sclerosis. Only in-frame clones appear in the TCRdb table, and some are missing; sequencing was by immunoSEQ multiplex PCR. The sample holds approximately 84,000 clones; 94% are singletons and the top ten take roughly 2.5%. The sample consisted of peripheral blood, taken in the third trimester of pregnancy. These receptors were obtained from a female donor with multiple sclerosis, enrolled in a pregnancy study.

The V gene is TRBV5-4, the J gene TRBJ1-1; 8 bases match TRBD1. V gave up 2 bases and J gave up 0 bases; unmatched junction bases: 3. The CDR3 loop spans 15 amino acids. Germline V gives CDR1 SGHNT, CDR2 YYREEE (reference sequence). Here the CDR3 DNA reads TGTGCCAGCAGCTTTCAACAGGGGGTGAACACTGAAGCTTTCTTT. Amino acids: CASSFQQGVNTEAFF.

The sample holds one count of this clone. This rearrangement joins TRBV2 to TRBJ2-2, with a possible D match to TRBD1 (5 bases). Germline V lookup: CDR1 SNHLY, CDR2 FYNNEI. The length of the CDR3 is 14 residues. The V end was cut by 9 bases, the J end by 1 base, with 12 bases between. This CDR3 is CARTLQENTGELFF. DNA of the CDR3: TGTGCCAGAACCTTACAGGAGAACACCGGGGAGCTGTTTTTT.

The V and J genes are TRBV9 and TRBJ2-1, with 11 bases lining up with TRBD2. The germline gives CDR1 SGDLS, CDR2 YYNGEE. The V and J ends lost 3 bases and 9 bases, in that order; junction bases with no gene match: 5. There are 14 residues in the CDR3. Here the CDR3 DNA reads TGTGCCAGCAGCGGGCTAGCGGGGGGCGGTGAGCAGTTCTTC. Its translation: CASSGLAGGGEQFF.

V gene TRBV21-1 combines with J gene TRBJ1-2; the tabulated D call, TRBD1, remains unverified against the DNA. TRBV21-1 constitutes a pseudogene. The length of the CDR3 is 18 residues. The CDR3 DNA reads as TGTGCCAGCACCGATAAGTGTACAGGGGGCGCGGGTTACTATGGCTACACCTTC. Its protein is CASTDKCTGGAGYYGYTF.

The chain carries TRBV7-3 and TRBJ2-1; 7 bases are shared with TRBD2. The CDR3 is 16 amino acids. Germline V lookup: CDR1 SGHTA, CDR2 FQGTGA. J was trimmed by 3 bases and V by 2 bases; bases with no gene match: 7. CDR3 nucleotides: TGTGCCAGCAGCTTATTTGGCGGGGGAGACTACAATGAGCAGTTCTTC. Amino acid sequence: CASSLFGGGDYNEQFF.

This sequence joins TRBV2 and TRBJ1-2, with a weak D call TRBD1 (5 bases). In germline, CDR1 is SNHLY, CDR2 FYNNEI. CDR3 size: 15 residues. V gave up 10 bases and J gave up 6 bases, with 24 bases separating them. The CDR3 is CATSEQGAVLDGYTF. DNA for the CDR3: TGTGCCACCTCAGAGCAGGGTGCTGTTCTGGATGGCTACACCTTC.

This chain connects TRBV5-4 to TRBJ1-4; D remains unclear. V gave up 4 bases and J gave up 8 bases, with 12 bases separating them. CDR1 and CDR2 from the germline V gene are SGHNT and YYREEE (reference sequence). The CDR3 is 13 residues long. This CDR3 reads CASSQSVREKLFF. The CDR3, as DNA: TGTGCCAGCAGCCAATCGGTCCGCGAAAAACTGTTTTTT.

This clone was recorded once. This sequence joins TRBV19 and TRBJ1-1; D is unclear. The germline V and J ends were trimmed by 3 bases and 1 base, with 12 bases remaining between them. This CDR3 region has 15 residues. CDR1 is LNHDA and CDR2 is SQIVND in the germline V gene (reference sequence). CDR3 sequence reads: CASSMSGVPNTEAFF. The DNA of the CDR3 is TGTGCCAGTAGTATGTCCGGGGTTCCGAACACTGAAGCTTTCTTT. Supplemented by reference TRBV19 and TRBJ1-1, the full variable domain reads DGGITQSPKYLFRKEGQNVTLSCEQNLNHDAMYWYRQDPGQGLRLIYYSQIVNDFQKGDIAEGYSVSREKKESFPLTVTSAQKNPTAFYLCASSMSGVPNTEAFFGQGTRLTVV.

The CDR3 here is CSVDAGQGTEKLFF. The CDR3 DNA reads as TGCAGCGTTGATGCTGGGCAGGGAACTGAAAAACTGTTTTTT. The chain joins TRBV29-1 to TRBJ1-4; perhaps TRBD1 as D (5 bases). Trimming shortened V by 3 bases and J by 7 bases, and 15 bases separated the two germline ends. Germline-derived CDR1 and CDR2 are SQVTM and ANQGSEA. The CDR3 consists of 14 residues.

This chain joins TRBV4-1 and TRBJ2-7, with 7 bases identical to TRBD1. The V and J ends lost 2 bases and 4 bases, in that order; junction bases with no gene match: 5. The CDR3 contains 14 residues. Germline values: CDR1 MGHRA, CDR2 YSYEKL. The CDR3 spells CASSQYRGRYEQYF. CDR3 bases: TGCGCCAGCAGCCAATACAGGGGACGGTACGAGCAGTACTTC.

This chain links TRBV7-9 with TRBJ2-5; 7 nucleotides line up with TRBD1. Germline lookup yields CDR1 SEHNR and CDR2 FQNEAQ (reference sequence). The CDR3 is 14 residues long. The J segment lost 9 bases and the V segment lost 1 base, leaving 8 bases of the junction unmatched. The DNA of the CDR3 is TGTGCCAGCAGCTTAGAGCGTGGACAGGAGGCCCAGTACTTC. Protein product: CASSLERGQEAQYF.

The chain has TRBV7-3 and TRBJ1-1, with D uncertain. The CDR3 is 14 residues long. Germline-derived CDR1 and CDR2 are SGHTA and FQGTGA. V lost 0 bases to trimming and J lost 1 base, with 6 bases between them. The CDR3 sequence is CASSLTAANTEAFF. The CDR3 DNA follows: TGTGCCAGCAGCTTAACGGCGGCGAACACTGAAGCTTTCTTT.

This chain uses TRBV27 with TRBJ1-6; D perhaps matches TRBD1 (6 bases). V lost 6 bases, J lost 9 bases, and 18 bases lay in between. This CDR3 region has 15 residues. Germline V gene data show CDR1 as MNHEY and CDR2 as SMNVEV (reference sequence). This CDR3 reads CASSSGILGGSPLHF. The CDR3 bases are TGTGCCAGCAGCTCAGGTATCCTAGGGGGTTCACCCCTCCACTTT.

This sequence joins TRBV19 and TRBJ2-1, with TRBD1 matching 7 bases. With V trimmed by 5 bases and J by 8 bases, 3 bases remained unmatched. CDR1 and CDR2 from the germline V gene are LNHDA and SQIVND (reference sequence). The CDR3 loop spans 12 amino acids. The CDR3 sequence is CASSAGGYEQFF. The CDR3 DNA is TGTGCCAGTAGTGCAGGGGGATATGAGCAGTTCTTC.

The rearrangement links TRBV9 to TRBJ1-3; the match to TRBD1 covers 7 bases. This CDR3 is built from 14 residues. Trimming cost V 0 bases and J 8 bases; bases outside gene matches: 5. CDR1 SGDLS and CDR2 YYNGEE come from the germline V gene. The CDR3 region has the DNA TGTGCCAGCAGCGTAGGCCAAGGGGGCGACACCATATATTTT. Translated: CASSVGQGGDTIYF.

This clone was seen just once. The chain couples TRBV27 to TRBJ2-6; D is undetermined. The ends were cut back, 6 bases at V and 1 base at J, with 4 bases in the middle. Germline-derived CDR1 and CDR2 are MNHEY and SMNVEV (reference sequence). This CDR3 has 13 amino acids. DNA for the CDR3: TGTGCCAGCAGCCGTTCTGGGGCCAACGTCCTGACTTTC. Translated, it gives CASSRSGANVLTF. Supplemented by reference TRBV27 and TRBJ2-6, the full variable domain reads EAQVTQNPRYLITVTGKKLTVTCSQNMNHEYMSWYRQDPGLGLRQIYYSMNVEVTDKGDVPEGYKVSRKEKRNFPLILESPSPNQTSLYFCASSRSGANVLTFGAGSRLTVL.